A single sample gave rise to the 21 T cell receptor beta chains below, sequenced in a study of blood T cells in healthy people across ages. The second PCR ran roughly 7 to 12 cycles with a sample-barcoded 5' primer and J-beta primers. Using its own MiXCR run on the 5' RACE reads, TCRdb lists one record per CDR3 protein. Found here are approximately 790,000 distinct CDR3 sequences, around 62% of them singletons; the top ten hold around a quarter. The sequenced sample consisted of blood. The receptors here all came from a man younger than 40 in good health.

This sequence joins TRBV6-6 and TRBJ2-1; 11 bases line up with TRBD1. Looked up from germline, CDR1 is MNHNY and CDR2 is SVGAGI (reference sequence). The CDR3 has 17 amino acids. After removal of 5 bases from V and 0 bases from J, the junction contained 6 bases not matched to a gene. The CDR3 loop reads CASSNRGTGGSYNEQFF. CDR3 DNA sequence: TGTGCCAGCAGTAACCGAGGGACAGGGGGCTCCTACAATGAGCAGTTCTTC.

The chain joins TRBV6-5 to TRBJ1-2; 8 nucleotides line up with TRBD1. The germline gives CDR1 MNHEY, CDR2 SVGAGI. J lost 8 bases, V lost 0 bases, and 5 bases had no gene match. CDR3 size: 14 residues. The CDR3: CASSYSQGASGYTF. DNA of the CDR3: TGTGCCAGCAGTTACTCGCAGGGGGCGAGCGGCTACACCTTC.

The chain links TRBV13 to TRBJ2-1, with 11 bases identical to TRBD1. V was pared by 5 bases and J by 4 bases, with 10 bases of the junction left unmatched. The CDR3 consists of 17 residues. Germline CDR1 and CDR2: PRHDT and FYEKMQ (reference sequence). The CDR3 DNA reads TGTGCCAGCAGCACTTCTCTGGACAGGGGGCTGTACAATGAGCAGTTCTTC. Amino acids: CASSTSLDRGLYNEQFF.

DNA of the CDR3: TGTGCCAGCAGCTGGGGACTAGCGGGGCCCGCAGATACGCAGTATTTT. Residues: CASSWGLAGPADTQYF. The genes are TRBV7-2 and TRBJ2-3; 13 nucleotides match TRBD2. From germline, CDR1 is SGHTA and CDR2 FQGNSA. After removal of 4 bases from V and 4 bases from J, the junction contained 5 bases not matched to a gene. The CDR3 has 16 amino acids.

The chain links TRBV29-1 to TRBJ1-2; D gene ambiguous. V was pared by 0 bases and J by 0 bases, with 14 bases between. CDR1 is SQVTM and CDR2 is ANQGSEA in the germline V gene. The CDR3 consists of 16 residues. The chain's CDR3 is CSVEDISSSSNYGYTF. The CDR3 bases are TGCAGCGTTGAAGATATCAGTAGTTCCTCTAACTATGGCTACACCTTC.

The V and J genes are TRBV4-2 and TRBJ2-1, with D tentatively TRBD2 (5 bases). The CDR3 totals 13 residues. V lost 3 bases and J lost 5, with 8 bases in between. Per germline, CDR1 LGHNA and CDR2 YNFKEQ. In DNA form, the CDR3 reads TGTGCCAGCAGCCAGTTTAGCGACAATGAGCAGTTCTTC. It translates to CASSQFSDNEQFF.

The chain employs TRBV20-1 and TRBJ2-7, with TRBD2 as a possible D gene (5 bases). The CDR3 totals 13 residues. Germline CDR1 is DFQATT and CDR2 is SNEGSKA (reference sequence). V dropped 3 bases and J dropped 3 bases, with 12 bases sitting between them. The CDR3 here is CSARPRAVYEQYF. CDR3 nucleotides: TGCAGTGCTAGGCCCCGAGCGGTCTACGAGCAGTACTTC.

The chain uses TRBV20-1 and TRBJ1-2, with TRBD1 matching over 8 bases. The germline V gene has CDR1 DFQATT and CDR2 SNEGSKA (reference sequence). The CDR3 consists of 17 residues. Trimming at V came to 1 base and at J to 1 base, leaving 11 bases not matched to a gene. CDR3 sequence: CSARGGQGARHNYGYTF. As DNA, the CDR3 is TGCAGTGCTAGAGGGGGGCAGGGGGCTAGACATAACTATGGCTACACCTTC.

The V gene is TRBV7-6, the J gene TRBJ1-4; weak D call: TRBD1 (5 bases). Deletions cut 1 base from V and 5 bases from J, with 11 bases between. There are 15 residues in the CDR3. Per germline, CDR1 SGHVS and CDR2 FNYEAQ. CDR3 amino acids: CASSLVGHPNEKLFF. DNA for the CDR3: TGTGCCAGCAGCTTAGTAGGACACCCCAATGAAAAACTGTTTTTT.

This chain connects TRBV3-1 to TRBJ2-5, with 14 positions matching TRBD2. Germline values: CDR1 LGHDT, CDR2 YNNKEL (reference sequence). The CDR3 contains 18 residues. Trimming at V came to 0 bases and at J to 1 base, leaving 4 bases not matched to a gene. The CDR3: CASSQDQTSGGAQETQYF. The CDR3 DNA is TGTGCCAGCAGCCAAGATCAGACTAGCGGGGGGGCCCAAGAGACCCAGTACTTC.

J is TRBJ2-3 and V is TRBV7-2; 12 nucleotides match TRBD2. Germline CDR1 SGHTA, CDR2 FQGNSA. This CDR3 region has 14 residues. Trimming took 5 bases from V and 10 from J; bases not matched to a gene: 7. Here the CDR3 reads CASSATRTSGAQYF. CDR3 sequence (DNA): TGTGCCAGCAGCGCCACTCGGACTAGCGGGGCGCAGTATTTT.

This sequence joins TRBV24-1 and TRBJ2-3; 16 bases are a match to TRBD2. CDR1 is KGHDR, CDR2 SFDVKD, per germline. V was clipped by 2 bases and J by 4 bases; unmatched bases: 5. The CDR3 sequence is 18 residues long. The CDR3 DNA reads TGTGCCACCAGTGATTCATTGGGGACTAGCGGGGGGGCAGATACGCAGTATTTT. It is translated as CATSDSLGTSGGADTQYF.

This clonotype was seen just once. The chain links TRBV7-8 to TRBJ2-5, with D possibly being TRBD1 or TRBD2 (5 bases each). Trimming shortened V by 6 bases and J by 4 bases, and 18 bases separated the two germline ends. The CDR3 is 15 amino acids. CDR1 and CDR2 from the germline V gene are SGHVS and FQNEAQ. The CDR3 nucleotides read TGTGCCAGCAGTCTTACCCACGGGGCGGCAGAGACCCAGTACTTC. The encoded protein is CASSLTHGAAETQYF.

The CDR3 loop is CSVRQGAYNEQFF. CDR3 sequence (DNA): TGCAGCGTGAGACAGGGGGCCTACAATGAGCAGTTCTTC. The chain joins TRBV29-1 to TRBJ2-1, with 9 bases matching TRBD1. Germline V gives CDR1 SQVTM, CDR2 ANQGSEA. V trimming: 6 bases; J trimming: 2 bases; junction bases outside the gene matches: 2. The CDR3 is made up of 13 amino acids.

Here the CDR3 DNA reads TGCAGTGCTAGGACAGGTTATAGCAATCAGCCCCAGCATTTT. The encoded protein is CSARTGYSNQPQHF. V is TRBV20-1 and J is TRBJ1-5, with a tentative D call TRBD1 (6 bases). From germline, CDR1 is DFQATT and CDR2 SNEGSKA (reference sequence). Trimming shortened V by 3 bases and J by 0 bases, and 9 bases separated the two germline ends. This CDR3 is built from 14 residues.

The V gene is TRBV6-1, the J gene TRBJ2-5; tentative D call: TRBD1 (5 bases). The J call is uncertain, as TRBJ2-7 better fits the DNA end. The CDR3 contains 13 residues. Germline V gene lookup returns CDR1 MNHNS and CDR2 SASEGT. In DNA form, the CDR3 reads TGTGCCAGCACCAGGGCAGTCCCCTACGAGCAGTACTTC. It yields the protein CASTRAVPYEQYF.

This chain links TRBV7-8 with TRBJ1-2; no firm D call. Germline-derived CDR1 and CDR2 are SGHVS and FQNEAQ. Trimming cost V 2 bases and J 7 bases, with 14 bases left between them. The CDR3 runs 14 residues. The CDR3 protein is CASSLKVAESGYTF. The CDR3 coding sequence is TGTGCCAGCAGCTTAAAAGTTGCAGAGTCTGGCTACACCTTC.

CDR3 loop: CSAGTGRHWDNSPLHF. The CDR3 DNA reads as TGCAGTGCCGGGACAGGACGCCATTGGGATAATTCACCCCTCCACTTT. The chain employs TRBV20-1 and TRBJ1-6, with TRBD1 matching over 8 bases. Germline CDR1 reads DFQATT; CDR2 reads SNEGSKA (reference sequence). The CDR3 is 16 amino acids. Trimming at V came to 6 bases and at J to 5 bases, leaving 12 bases not matched to a gene.

This clonotype came up once. V usage is TRBV7-9 and J usage is TRBJ2-1, with 7 bases matching TRBD2. CDR1 and CDR2 (germline): SEHNR, FQNEAQ (reference sequence). The CDR3 runs to 13 residues. V shed 6 bases and J 12 bases; nucleotides not matched to a gene: 11. In DNA form, the CDR3 reads TGTGCCAGCAGACCTCTGCTTGGGGAGGGGCAGTTCTTC. It yields the protein CASRPLLGEGQFF.

This clonotype has just a few counts. The chain combines TRBV28 with TRBJ2-7; D is uncertain. The V and J ends lost 6 bases and 2 bases respectively, with 11 bases between them. From germline, CDR1 is MDHEN and CDR2 SYDVKM. CDR3 length: 13 amino acids. In nucleotides, the CDR3 is TGTGCCAGCAGAGAAAGGCTGACCTACGAGCAGTACTTC. It codes for CASRERLTYEQYF.

The V gene is TRBV20-1, the J gene TRBJ2-4; either TRBD1 or TRBD2 may fit D (6 bases each). The CDR3 spans 15 residues. The germline gives CDR1 DFQATT, CDR2 SNEGSKA (reference sequence). V lost 3 bases and J lost 8, with 20 bases in between. Here the CDR3 reads CSASPTPGAEDIQYF. CDR3 sequence (DNA): TGCAGTGCTAGCCCCACCCCGGGGGCTGAGGACATTCAGTACTTC.